The 25 T cell receptor beta chains below were found in one sample sequenced in a study of early T cells in non-severe SARS-CoV-2 infection. TCRdb re-called the 5' RACE reads with MiXCR, one entry per CDR3 protein. The table includes roughly 56,000 distinct CDR3 sequences, roughly a tenth detected once. The sequenced sample was whole blood. Receptors were obtained from an adult who was a healthcare worker with PCR-confirmed SARS-CoV-2 infection or an uninfected control (not recorded which).

V gene TRBV6-1 combines with J gene TRBJ2-3; 8 positions agree with TRBD1. The CDR3 is 14 residues long. Germline V lookup: CDR1 MNHNS, CDR2 SASEGT. V lost 6 bases, J lost 4 bases, and 6 bases stayed unmatched. CDR3 sequence reads: CASRDRVEADTQYF. DNA of the CDR3: TGTGCCAGCAGGGACAGGGTGGAGGCAGATACGCAGTATTTT.

This clonotype was seen many times. This chain connects TRBV9 to TRBJ1-1, with TRBD1 identical over 7 bases. Trimming took 0 bases from V and 1 from J; bases not matched to a gene: 6. This CDR3 has 16 residues. CDR1 is SGDLS and CDR2 is YYNGEE in the germline V gene. CDR3 residues: CASSVDFRQGNTEAFF. The CDR3 DNA reads TGTGCCAGCAGCGTAGATTTCAGACAGGGGAACACTGAAGCTTTCTTT.

This clonotype was seen a handful of times. The V and J genes are TRBV6-2 or TRBV6-3 and TRBJ2-7; the D gene could be TRBD1 or TRBD2 (7 bases each). This CDR3 has 16 amino acids. CDR1 MNHEY and CDR2 SVGEGT come from the germline V gene. Trimming took 0 bases from V and 2 from J, leaving 14 bases between them. The DNA of the CDR3 is TGTGCCAGCAGTTACTCACCGGCAGGGGGGGCCTACGAGCAGTACGTC. As protein: CASSYSPAGGAYEQYV.

This clonotype was found a few times. This chain links TRBV12-3 or TRBV12-4 with TRBJ1-6; 8 bases fit TRBD1. The junction had 4 bases not matched to a gene; V was cut back by 5 bases and J by 7 bases. The length of the CDR3 is 14 residues. The CDR3 nucleotides read TGTGCCAGCAGTGCAGGGGGCTGGAATTCACCCCTCCACTTT. Its protein is CASSAGGWNSPLHF.

This clonotype has at least ten counts. This chain connects TRBV12-3 or TRBV12-4 to TRBJ1-1; D possibly corresponds to TRBD1 (5 bases). Deletions cut 7 bases from V and 4 bases from J, with 13 bases between. CDR3 length: 13 residues. CDR3 sequence reads: CASTGGVTTEAFF. CDR3 nucleotides: TGTGCCAGCACCGGGGGGGTCACCACTGAAGCTTTCTTT.

The chain links TRBV11-2 to TRBJ2-1, with 7 bases identical to TRBD1. The V gene end was trimmed by 5 bases and the J gene end by 10 bases; junction bases not matched to a gene: 11. The CDR3 runs to 14 residues. Germline loops: CDR1 SGHAT, CDR2 FQNNGV. The CDR3: CASSIPPADREQFF. CDR3 nucleotides: TGTGCCAGCAGCATACCACCAGCGGACAGGGAGCAGTTCTTC.

This clonotype was seen many times. The chain joins TRBV21-1 to TRBJ1-1; no DNA check was done on the table's D call, TRBD1. TRBV21-1 is tagged as a pseudogene. The CDR3 consists of 15 residues. CDR3 in amino acids: CASSARDRVNTEAFF. The DNA for the CDR3 is TGTGCCAGCAGCGCCCGGGACAGAGTGAACACTGAAGCTTTCTTT.

This clonotype was recorded a few times. The rearrangement joins TRBV19 to TRBJ2-3; D is uncertain. CDR1 and CDR2 from the germline V gene are LNHDA and SQIVND (reference sequence). This CDR3 has 13 amino acids. V dropped 4 bases and J dropped 1 base, with 6 bases sitting between them. The CDR3 bases are TGTGCCAGTAGTACCTTGGGCACAGATACGCAGTATTTT. This codes for CASSTLGTDTQYF.

The chain is built from TRBV18 and TRBJ2-7, with TRBD2 identical over 8 bases. V lost 1 base and J lost 2; bases outside the gene matches: 13. The CDR3 is 18 amino acids. Germline CDR1 is KGHSH and CDR2 is LQKENI. The chain's CDR3 is CASSPRVLAERETYEQYV. CDR3 DNA sequence: TGTGCCAGCTCACCACGGGTACTAGCGGAGAGAGAGACCTACGAGCAGTACGTC.

The CDR3 reads CASSSPSVGFTLHF. The DNA of the CDR3 is TGTGCCAGCAGCTCCCCCAGCGTCGGATTCACCCTCCACTTT. J is TRBJ1-6 and V is TRBV12-3 or TRBV12-4; no firm D call. This CDR3 is built from 14 residues. V shed 6 bases and J shed 14 bases, with 20 bases lying between them.

This clonotype was detected many times. This chain links TRBV28 with TRBJ1-2; 9 bases map to TRBD1. This CDR3 has 17 amino acids. Germline V gene sequence: CDR1 MDHEN, CDR2 SYDVKM. J lost 3 bases, V lost 0 bases, and 8 bases had no gene match. The CDR3 here is CASSLWGQGRTYYGYTF. In DNA, the CDR3 is TGTGCCAGCAGTTTATGGGGACAGGGAAGGACCTACTATGGCTACACCTTC.

This chain links TRBV30 with TRBJ1-6, with D uncertain. V gave up 3 bases and J gave up 0 bases, with 9 bases separating them. Germline V gene data show CDR1 as GTSNPN and CDR2 as SVGIG (reference sequence). CDR3 length: 15 amino acids. CDR3 in amino acids: CAWRFQSSYNSPLHF. The CDR3 nucleotides read TGTGCCTGGAGATTCCAGAGCTCCTATAATTCACCCCTCCACTTT.

This sequence joins TRBV5-5 and TRBJ2-7; 15 bases line up with TRBD2. CDR3 length: 19 residues. V gave up 4 bases and J gave up 0 bases; unmatched junction bases: 11. In germline, CDR1 is SGHKS, CDR2 YYEKEE (reference sequence). CDR3 bases: TGTGCCAGCAGCCTGGGACTAGCGGGGGGCCATTCTTTCTCCTACGAGCAGTACGTC. Its translation: CASSLGLAGGHSFSYEQYV.

V is TRBV30 and J is TRBJ1-6; D ambiguous. The V gene lost 2 bases and the J gene lost 7 bases, with 6 bases spanning the gap. The length of the CDR3 is 12 residues. CDR1 is GTSNPN and CDR2 is SVGIG in the germline V gene (reference sequence). The CDR3 region is CAWSLGNSPLHF. The CDR3 nucleotides are TGTGCCTGGAGTCTGGGGAATTCACCCCTCCACTTT.

The genes are TRBV12-3 or TRBV12-4 and TRBJ2-2; D is possibly TRBD1 (7 bases). The CDR3 has 15 amino acids. Trimming took 7 bases from V and 5 from J, leaving 17 bases between them. The CDR3 bases are TGTGCCAGCACCTACCGGGAGACAGGGACCGGGGAGCTGTTTTTT. Its protein is CASTYRETGTGELFF.

This clonotype has a count of ten or more. The chain is built from TRBV7-6 and TRBJ1-2, with 8 bases fitting TRBD1. V lost 2 bases and J lost 7; bases outside the gene matches: 6. CDR1 SGHVS and CDR2 FNYEAQ come from the germline V gene. This CDR3 contains 14 residues. The CDR3 here is CASSLFAGGSGYTF. In DNA form, the CDR3 reads TGTGCCAGCAGCTTATTTGCAGGGGGCTCTGGCTACACCTTC.

The chain has TRBV12-3 or TRBV12-4 and TRBJ1-5; the D gene is possibly TRBD1 (5 bases). The CDR3 sequence is 14 residues long. Trimming cost V 3 bases and J 7 bases, with 13 bases left between them. CDR3: CASSLSQGQQPQHF. CDR3 coding DNA: TGTGCCAGCAGTTTGTCTCAGGGCCAACAGCCCCAGCATTTT.

This clonotype was observed many times. This chain links TRBV5-6 with TRBJ2-3, with a weak D call TRBD1 (6 bases). Trimming shortened V by 2 bases and J by 7 bases, and 17 bases separated the two germline ends. Germline V gene lookup returns CDR1 SGHDT and CDR2 YYEEEE. This CDR3 is built from 15 residues. For the CDR3, the DNA is TGTGCCAGCAGCTTCGGGGCAGGGGCCTCGAATACGCAGTATTTT. Translating gives CASSFGAGASNTQYF. Drawing the rest from reference TRBV5-6 and TRBJ2-3, the complete variable domain is DAGVTQSPTHLIKTRGQQVTLRCSPKSGHDTVSWYQQALGQGPQFIFQYYEEEERQRGNFPDRFSGHQFPNYSSELNVNALLLGDSALYLCASSFGAGASNTQYFGPGTRLTVL.

In its sample, this clonotype was seen a few times. The V and J genes are TRBV5-4 and TRBJ1-1; 9 nucleotides agree with TRBD1. CDR1 SGHNT and CDR2 YYREEE come from the germline V gene (reference sequence). The CDR3 extends over 16 amino acids. V was pared by 4 bases and J by 4 bases, with 11 bases of the junction left unmatched. CDR3 in amino acids: CASSHQGDRAGTEAFF. As DNA, the CDR3 is TGTGCCAGCAGCCACCAGGGGGACAGGGCGGGCACTGAAGCTTTCTTT.

This clonotype was seen ten or more times. The gene calls are TRBV28 and TRBJ2-4, with D unresolved. The CDR3 runs to 14 residues. V lost 6 bases to trimming and J lost 10 bases, with 19 bases between them. Germline V gene sequence: CDR1 MDHEN, CDR2 SYDVKM. The CDR3 DNA follows: TGTGCCAGCAGCGTAAATTCAGGCGTAAGAATTCAGTACTTC. As protein: CASSVNSGVRIQYF.

The CDR3 region is CASSVGTDTQYF. The CDR3 nucleotides are TGTGCCAGCAGCGTTGGCACAGATACGCAGTATTTT. This chain links TRBV9 with TRBJ2-3; no clear D. The CDR3 is made up of 12 amino acids. Germline V gene lookup returns CDR1 SGDLS and CDR2 YYNGEE. The V gene lost 2 bases and the J gene lost 1 base, with 2 bases spanning the gap.

The gene calls are TRBV6-1 and TRBJ2-7; D perhaps matches TRBD1 (6 bases). V was pared by 3 bases and J by 4 bases, with 13 bases between. Germline V gene data show CDR1 as MNHNS and CDR2 as SASEGT. This CDR3 comprises 14 residues. DNA for the CDR3: TGTGCCAGCAGTGACAGGGGAAATGGGTACGAGCAGTACGTC. As protein: CASSDRGNGYEQYV.

This clonotype has a handful of counts. The chain uses TRBV6-5 and TRBJ1-2, with D perhaps matching TRBD1 (5 bases). Trimming removed 6 bases from V and 0 bases from J, with 14 bases in between. The CDR3 consists of 15 residues. Germline V gives CDR1 MNHEY, CDR2 SVGAGI. CDR3: CASRPDRGTNYGYTF. For the CDR3, the DNA is TGTGCCAGCAGGCCCGACAGAGGGACTAACTATGGCTACACCTTC.

This clonotype was found a few times. The chain employs TRBV3-1 and TRBJ2-5; D gene uncertain. The germline V and J ends were trimmed by 1 base and 1 base, with 10 bases remaining between them. The CDR3 extends over 15 amino acids. Germline loops: CDR1 LGHDT, CDR2 YNNKEL (reference sequence). This chain's CDR3 is CASSQGYTFQETQYF. For the CDR3, the DNA is TGTGCCAGCAGCCAAGGGTACACCTTCCAAGAGACCCAGTACTTC.

This clonotype was found a few times. The J gene is TRBJ2-3, the V gene TRBV20-1; unclear D gene. The V gene lost 6 bases and the J gene lost 1 base, with 20 bases spanning the gap. CDR1 DFQATT and CDR2 SNEGSKA come from the germline V gene (reference sequence). The length of the CDR3 is 16 residues. Written as DNA, the CDR3 is TGCAGTGCCAGCCCGACTGCTCTTTGGGGCACAGATACGCAGTATTTT. Translation: CSASPTALWGTDTQYF.